The clone carrying this TCR beta chain has at least ten counts. Its antigen remains unknown. The sample originates from a study of tumor-infiltrating lymphocytes in primary liver carcinoma. V was shortened by 2 bases and J by 5 bases, with 12 bases between the two germline ends. There are 14 residues in the CDR3. Study-wide points: Tumor-adjacent and tumor-blood pairs showed less overlap than tumor region pairs.

A primer matching the constant region was used to make TCR beta cDNA from 500 to 650 ng of total RNA. The TCR beta library was amplified through three nested multiplex PCR rounds in a modified ARM-PCR procedure. Each of the first two PCR rounds ran approximately 10 cycles with TRBV1-TRBV30 forward and C-beta reverse primers. From the multiplex PCR reads, TCRdb called clonotypes with MiXCR, one entry per CDR3 protein. The sample comprises just over 300,000 distinct CDR3 sequences, approximately 54% of which are singletons, and approximately 17% rests with the top ten. The study extracted blood RNA from unsorted whole blood and also extracted germline DNA.

The TCR comes from a woman in her 30s with primary liver carcinoma and hepatitis B virus infection. Sequences were obtained from peripheral blood. The rearrangement links TRBV12-3 or TRBV12-4 to TRBJ1-2; D gene unclear. The CDR3 region is CASSLRSLPYGYTF. Written as DNA, the CDR3 is TGTGCCAGCAGTTTAAGGTCCCTGCCGTATGGCTACACCTTC.